Shown below are 14 T cell receptor beta chains from a single sample sequenced in a study of cytomegalovirus exposure and HLA in healthy donors. Some clones are missing from TCRdb's copy, which holds only in-frame ones; the method was immunoSEQ multiplex PCR. Among about 160,000 clones listed, 89% were seen once. The sequenced material came from PBMCs. The receptors here all came from a woman under 30 in good health and CMV-seropositive.

In regard to this clone: An end of the junction does not agree with germline; a read error may underlie this. This rearrangement joins TRBV7-7 to TRBJ2-1, with D hard to call. This CDR3 is 16 amino acids long. CDR1 and CDR2 from the germline V gene are SSHAT and FNYEAQ (reference sequence). CDR3 sequence: CASSLAAPSSYNEQFF. In DNA form, the CDR3 reads TGTGCTAGCAGCTTAGCAGCGCCTAGCTCCTACAATGAGCAGTTCTTC. Supplemented by reference TRBV7-7 and TRBJ2-1, the full variable domain reads GAGVSQSPRYKVTKRGQDVTLRCDPISSHATLYWYQQALGQGPEFLTYFNYEAQPDKSGLPSDRFSAERPEGSISTLTIQRTEQRDSAMYRCASSLAAPSSYNEQFFGPGTRLTVL.

The V gene is TRBV6-5, the J gene TRBJ2-7, with TRBD1 as a possible D gene (7 bases). Looked up from germline, CDR1 is MNHEY and CDR2 is SVGAGI. The CDR3 loop spans 15 amino acids. Trimming removed 2 bases from V and 2 bases from J, with 13 bases in between. The CDR3 reads CASSYIPGGPYEQYF. The CDR3 DNA reads as TGTGCCAGCAGTTACATCCCAGGGGGGCCCTACGAGCAGTACTTC.

The chain is built from TRBV7-2 and TRBJ1-5; no clear D. The germline gives CDR1 SGHTA, CDR2 FQGNSA. V lost 4 bases, J lost 4 bases, and 5 bases lay in between. The CDR3 consists of 12 residues. CDR3 loop: CASSSRNQPQHF. The DNA of the CDR3 is TGTGCCAGCAGCTCGAGGAATCAGCCCCAGCATTTT.

The rearrangement links TRBV6-1 to TRBJ1-2; D might be TRBD1 (5 bases). The CDR3 is 15 amino acids. Between the trimmed V and J ends, which lost 6 bases and 5 bases, there was a span of 19 bases. Per germline, CDR1 MNHNS and CDR2 SASEGT. DNA for the CDR3: TGTGCCAGCAGAAAAATGACAGAAGCAGCATATGGCTACACCTTC. Residues: CASRKMTEAAYGYTF.

The genes are TRBV19 and TRBJ1-5, with no clear D. Germline assignment: CDR1 LNHDA and CDR2 SQIVND (reference sequence). V shed 7 bases and J shed 2 bases, with 9 bases lying between them. This CDR3 has 13 amino acids. DNA for the CDR3: TGTGCCAGTAACGAGGGCCGCAATCAGCCCCAGCATTTT. This codes for CASNEGRNQPQHF.

The chain has TRBV18 and TRBJ2-7, with D hard to call. The length of the CDR3 is 12 residues. The germline V and J ends were trimmed by 6 bases and 4 bases, with 10 bases remaining between them. Germline loops: CDR1 KGHSH, CDR2 LQKENI. CDR3 in DNA: TGTGCCAGCTCTCTTGTAGATTACGAGCAGTACTTC. Amino acid sequence: CASSLVDYEQYF. Combining the CDR3 with reference TRBV18 and TRBJ2-7 gives the whole variable domain NAGVMQNPRHLVRRRGQEARLRCSPMKGHSHVYWYRQLPEEGLKFMVYLQKENIIDESGMPKERFSAEFPKEGPSILRIQQVVRGDSAAYFCASSLVDYEQYFGPGTRLTVT.

This chain connects TRBV11-3 to TRBJ2-2; 11 positions match TRBD2. Germline V lookup: CDR1 SGHNT, CDR2 YENEEA. The ends lost 8 bases at V and 7 bases at J; junction bases unmatched: 6. The CDR3 runs 14 residues. CDR3 nucleotide sequence: TGTGCCAGCTTACGGACTAGCGGGCTCGGGGAGCTGTTTTTT. Translating gives CASLRTSGLGELFF.

The chain is built from TRBV5-1 and TRBJ1-4; TRBD1 is a possible D gene (6 bases). The ends were cut back, 4 bases at V and 8 bases at J, with 15 bases in the middle. The CDR3 extends over 14 amino acids. Germline CDR1 and CDR2: SGHRS and YFSETQ. The CDR3 region has the DNA TGCGCCAGCAGCCAGACCGGGACAAGAGAAAAACTGTTTTTT. Protein sequence: CASSQTGTREKLFF.

In this sample, this clone turned up many times. The rearrangement links TRBV7-9 to TRBJ1-4, with 8 positions matching TRBD1. Germline CDR1 SEHNR, CDR2 FQNEAQ (reference sequence). J was trimmed by 5 bases and V by 4 bases; bases with no gene match: 6. The CDR3 spans 15 residues. This CDR3 is CASSSQGAENEKLFF. The CDR3 DNA reads as TGTGCCAGCAGCTCCCAGGGGGCAGAAAATGAAAAACTGTTTTTT.

The V call is TRBV2, the J call TRBJ2-2; D not resolved. Trimming cost V 6 bases and J 7 bases, with 6 bases left between them. CDR1 SNHLY and CDR2 FYNNEI come from the germline V gene. CDR3 length: 11 amino acids. CDR3 sequence: CASSGYGELFF. CDR3 sequence (DNA): TGTGCCAGCAGCGGGTACGGGGAGCTGTTTTTT.

The chain carries TRBV7-9 and TRBJ2-1; no clear D. The CDR3 extends over 14 amino acids. From germline, CDR1 is SEHNR and CDR2 FQNEAQ (reference sequence). V was pared by 1 base and J by 3 bases, with 7 bases between. In nucleotides, the CDR3 is TGTGCCAGCAGCTTAGTGGCAGACTACAATGAGCAGTTCTTC. Translated: CASSLVADYNEQFF.

The chain recombines TRBV7-9 with TRBJ1-1; 8 bases align to TRBD1. CDR3 size: 14 residues. V was clipped by 5 bases and J by 3 bases; unmatched bases: 5. Germline V lookup: CDR1 SEHNR, CDR2 FQNEAQ (reference sequence). The CDR3 here is CASSQGQADTEAFF. The CDR3 region has the DNA TGTGCCAGCAGCCAGGGACAGGCGGACACTGAAGCTTTCTTT.

The V gene is TRBV28, the J gene TRBJ2-7; D is unclear. V was pared by 2 bases and J by 2 bases, with 7 bases between. The CDR3 is made up of 13 amino acids. From germline, CDR1 is MDHEN and CDR2 SYDVKM. The CDR3 here is CASSLGPPYEQYF. The CDR3 nucleotides read TGTGCCAGCAGTTTAGGCCCTCCCTACGAGCAGTACTTC.

The chain employs TRBV4-2 and TRBJ2-2; 11 bases are a match to TRBD2. With 0 bases clipped from V and 7 bases from J, the junction kept 7 bases outside the gene matches. Germline loops: CDR1 LGHNA, CDR2 YNFKEQ. This CDR3 has 17 amino acids. The DNA of the CDR3 is TGTGCCAGCAGCCAAGAGTCGGTAGCGGGAGGGGTCGGGGAGCTGTTTTTT. This codes for CASSQESVAGGVGELFF.